The sequence of this T cell receptor beta chain was determined in a study of radiation and T cells in renal cell carcinoma. Study-wide background: Nephrectomy followed 15 Gy stereotactic body radiation by 4 weeks.

Stated time point: baseline pretreatment blood. This sample's treatment: 15 Gy SBRT to primary tumor, nephrectomy 4 weeks later. Serial blood draws occurred at baseline and 2 and 4 weeks post-SBRT. Clear cell pathology was present in this patient's renal cell carcinoma. Germline lookup yields CDR1 SGHAT and CDR2 FQNNGV. CDR3 size: 14 residues. J was trimmed by 7 bases and V by 10 bases; bases with no gene match: 14. Study findings and constraints: In blood, top tumor clones expanded by 2 weeks, shrinking by 4.

On this clone: The target antigen is unknown.

Here immunoSEQ multiplex PCR was the method, and the copy in TCRdb shows in-frame clones only, minus some. Of just over 95,000 clones listed, roughly 90% were seen once; the top ten hold approximately 7.9%. This rearrangement joins TRBV11-2 to TRBJ2-7; 9 bases fit TRBD2. The specimen was blood, collected from a patient whose treatment included radiotherapy and nephrectomy. The origin of this receptor is a man between 50 and 59 years old with renal cell carcinoma. For the CDR3, the DNA is TGTGCCACGAGGCGGGCGGGGGGGCCGAGAGAGCAGTACTTC. Translated, it gives CATRRAGGPREQYF.